Shown below are 19 T cell receptor beta chains from a single sample sequenced in a study of identical twins. TCRdb reprocessed the 5' RACE reads via MiXCR and lists one record per CDR3 protein. The repertoire consists of some 630,000 distinct CDR3 sequences, with about 7.6% occurring once and the leading ten covering over 1.5%. This sample was also put to use in a study of yellow fever vaccine responses in identical twins.

The sample was PBMCs. These receptors were taken from a woman aged 18-29 years in good health.

V and J are TRBV5-5 and TRBJ2-7; maybe TRBD2 (5 bases). Germline CDR1 SGHKS, CDR2 YYEKEE (reference sequence). V lost 4 bases to trimming and J lost 2 bases, with 13 bases between them. The CDR3 spans 14 residues. DNA of the CDR3: TGTGCCAGCAGCCCCCCGGGGAACACCTACGAGCAGTACTTC. It specifies CASSPPGNTYEQYF.

The chain combines TRBV28 with TRBJ2-1, with no clear D. Trimming removed 6 bases at V and 0 bases at J, with 12 bases between. The CDR3 consists of 15 residues. From germline, CDR1 is MDHEN and CDR2 SYDVKM. The CDR3 DNA reads TGTGCCAGCAGAGCGAGTACAAGCTCCTACAATGAGCAGTTCTTC. Its translation is CASRASTSSYNEQFF. Variable domain in full (rest from reference TRBV28 and TRBJ2-1): DVKVTQSSRYLVKRTGEKVFLECVQDMDHENMFWYRQDPGLGLRLIYFSYDVKMKEKGDIPEGYSVSREKKERFSLILESASTNQTSMYLCASRASTSSYNEQFFGPGTRLTVL.

This clonotype was observed a few times. The V call is TRBV27, the J call TRBJ1-5; TRBD1 is a possible D gene (6 bases). V was shortened by 6 bases and J by 4 bases, with 13 bases between the two germline ends. The germline V gene has CDR1 MNHEY and CDR2 SMNVEV (reference sequence). The CDR3 sequence is 14 residues long. The CDR3 sequence: CASRTTGLNQPQHF. The DNA of the CDR3 is TGTGCCAGCAGGACGACAGGACTAAATCAGCCCCAGCATTTT.

This clonotype was detected many times. The genes are TRBV3-1 and TRBJ1-6, with D tentatively TRBD1 (5 bases). Germline V gene lookup returns CDR1 LGHDT and CDR2 YNNKEL (reference sequence). The CDR3 runs to 14 residues. V was pared by 7 bases and J by 5 bases, with 12 bases between. CDR3 in amino acids: CASNHGGNNSPLHF. For the CDR3, the DNA is TGTGCCAGCAACCACGGGGGAAATAATTCACCCCTCCACTTT.

The CDR3 spells CASTQLGNLVDTQYF. DNA of the CDR3: TGTGCCAGCACCCAATTAGGCAATCTTGTAGATACGCAGTATTTT. The chain combines TRBV9 with TRBJ2-3; D gene unclear. Germline lookup yields CDR1 SGDLS and CDR2 YYNGEE. The CDR3 is made up of 15 amino acids. Trimming left V 6 bases short and J 5 bases short, with 19 bases between. The whole variable domain, filled in from reference TRBV9 and TRBJ2-3, reads DSGVTQTPKHLITATGQRVTLRCSPRSGDLSVYWYQQSLDQGLQFLIQYYNGEERAKGNILERFSAQQFPDLHSELNLSSLELGDSALYFCASTQLGNLVDTQYFGPGTRLTVL.

This chain connects TRBV5-1 to TRBJ2-1, with a tentative D call TRBD2 (6 bases). Germline V lookup: CDR1 SGHRS, CDR2 YFSETQ. The V gene lost 4 bases and the J gene lost 0 bases, with 14 bases spanning the gap. The CDR3 has 16 amino acids. CDR3 sequence reads: CASSPPAGSSYNEQFF. CDR3 in DNA: TGCGCCAGCAGCCCCCCCGCGGGGAGCTCCTACAATGAGCAGTTCTTC.

This clonotype was seen many times. The gene calls are TRBV6-4 and TRBJ2-1; TRBD1 matches at 9 bases. Germline V gene sequence: CDR1 MRHNA, CDR2 SNTAGT. The junction had 7 bases not matched to a gene; V was cut back by 8 bases and J by 2 bases. CDR3 length: 15 residues. DNA of the CDR3: TGTGCCAGCGGAGCACAGGGGGCAGCCTACAATGAGCAGTTCTTC. It encodes CASGAQGAAYNEQFF.

This clonotype was picked up many times. This chain connects TRBV7-9 to TRBJ2-1; either TRBD1 or TRBD2 may fit D (5 bases each). V shed 5 bases and J shed 10 bases, with 15 bases lying between them. Germline values: CDR1 SEHNR, CDR2 FQNEAQ (reference sequence). There are 13 residues in the CDR3. The CDR3 here is CASSLPVGVEQFF. The DNA for the CDR3 is TGTGCCAGCAGCCTACCAGTGGGGGTCGAGCAGTTCTTC.

In its sample, this clonotype was seen many times. The chain employs TRBV12-3 or TRBV12-4 and TRBJ2-7, with D possibly TRBD1 on 5 matching bases. The CDR3 totals 13 residues. Between the trimmed V and J ends, which lost 3 bases and 4 bases, there was a span of 10 bases. Written as DNA, the CDR3 is TGTGCCAGCAGTTTGCAGGGTTTATACGAGCAGTACGTC. This sequence encodes CASSLQGLYEQYV.

In this sample, this clonotype turned up a few times. The CDR3 is CAIRDSVEAFF. CDR3 nucleotides: TGTGCCATCAGAGACAGTGTTGAGGCTTTCTTT. The rearrangement joins TRBV10-3 to TRBJ1-1; a possible D gene is TRBD1 (5 bases). This CDR3 spans 11 amino acids. Germline CDR1 is ENHRY and CDR2 is SYGVKD. With 6 bases removed from V and 11 bases from J, the gap between germline ends came to 13 bases.

Only a few counts were recorded for this clonotype. V usage is TRBV12-3 or TRBV12-4 and J usage is TRBJ2-5, with TRBD1 identical over 7 bases. V trimming: 6 bases; J trimming: 2 bases; junction bases outside the gene matches: 15. The CDR3 length is 17 residues. CDR3 loop: CASSPPVRSGGQETQYF. The DNA for the CDR3 is TGTGCCAGCAGCCCACCCGTTCGCTCAGGGGGACAAGAGACCCAGTACTTC.

This clonotype showed up just a few times. The V and J genes are TRBV10-3 and TRBJ2-5, with 7 bases that match TRBD1. With V trimmed by 5 bases and J by 1 base, 10 bases remained unmatched. CDR3 length equals 16 residues. Germline V lookup: CDR1 ENHRY, CDR2 SYGVKD. In nucleotides, the CDR3 is TGTGCCATCAGTCCCCTGAGAGGGGGCTCCCAAGAGACCCAGTACTTC. Its protein product is CAISPLRGGSQETQYF.

In this sample, this clonotype turned up a few times. The rearrangement links TRBV20-1 to TRBJ1-6, with 7 bases aligning to TRBD1. Germline CDR1 DFQATT, CDR2 SNEGSKA (reference sequence). V shed 4 bases and J 0 bases; nucleotides not matched to a gene: 6. The CDR3 consists of 16 residues. The CDR3 spells CSATDRDFSYNSPLHF. DNA of the CDR3: TGCAGTGCTACCGACAGGGACTTCTCCTATAATTCACCCCTCCACTTT.

At least ten counts were recorded for this clonotype. The chain recombines TRBV5-1 with TRBJ2-3; D uncertain. The CDR3 sequence is 14 residues long. Per germline, CDR1 SGHRS and CDR2 YFSETQ. Trimming stripped 5 bases from V and 0 bases from J, with 10 bases between. Here the CDR3 DNA reads TGCGCCAGCAGTGAGGCGATTAGCACAGATACGCAGTATTTT. Amino acid sequence: CASSEAISTDTQYF.

This clonotype was recorded at least ten times. In nucleotides, the CDR3 is TGCAGTGCTAGAGAGGGTTCCGGGTACGAGCAGTACTTC. Protein: CSAREGSGYEQYF. The V gene is TRBV20-1, the J gene TRBJ2-7; the D is unclear. Between the trimmed V and J ends, which lost 0 bases and 4 bases, there was a span of 10 bases. The CDR3 has 13 residues. Germline V gives CDR1 DFQATT, CDR2 SNEGSKA (reference sequence).

This clonotype was counted only a few times. The V and J genes are TRBV7-9 and TRBJ2-3; D may correspond to TRBD1 or TRBD2 (5 bases each). The germline gives CDR1 SEHNR, CDR2 FQNEAQ (reference sequence). The CDR3 covers 16 residues. Between the trimmed V and J ends, which lost 5 bases and 3 bases, there was a span of 18 bases. The CDR3 DNA reads as TGTGCCAGCAGCCCAGGACTCGAAGGGGTGACAGATACGCAGTATTTT. Its protein product is CASSPGLEGVTDTQYF.

The chain combines TRBV11-2 with TRBJ2-1; D remains ambiguous. The germline V and J ends were trimmed by 2 bases and 8 bases, with 16 bases remaining between them. CDR3 length: 15 amino acids. Per the germline V gene, CDR1 is SGHAT and CDR2 is FQNNGV. The CDR3 reads CASSLKIAGLDEQFF. In nucleotides, the CDR3 is TGTGCCAGCAGCTTAAAGATCGCAGGTTTGGATGAGCAGTTCTTC.

The V gene is TRBV5-6, the J gene TRBJ2-6; D is undetermined. Looked up from germline, CDR1 is SGHDT and CDR2 is YYEEEE. V gave up 0 bases and J gave up 0 bases, with 13 bases separating them. This CDR3 spans 18 amino acids. The CDR3 DNA is TGTGCCAGCAGCTTGGGGGTCAAACAGTCCTCTGGGGCCAACGTCCTGACTTTC. It specifies CASSLGVKQSSGANVLTF. The entire variable domain, with the rest obtained from reference TRBV5-6 and TRBJ2-6, is as follows: DAGVTQSPTHLIKTRGQQVTLRCSPKSGHDTVSWYQQALGQGPQFIFQYYEEEERQRGNFPDRFSGHQFPNYSSELNVNALLLGDSALYLCASSLGVKQSSGANVLTFGAGSRLTVL.

This clonotype has only a few counts. The rearrangement links TRBV11-2 to TRBJ2-5; 8 bases match TRBD2. The V gene end was trimmed by 5 bases and the J gene end by 3 bases; junction bases not matched to a gene: 11. Germline-derived CDR1 and CDR2 are SGHAT and FQNNGV. The CDR3 loop spans 16 amino acids. The CDR3 region has the DNA TGTGCCAGCAGCGTCAGCCGGGGGGGAGTTAAAGAGACCCAGTACTTC. Translated, it gives CASSVSRGGVKETQYF.